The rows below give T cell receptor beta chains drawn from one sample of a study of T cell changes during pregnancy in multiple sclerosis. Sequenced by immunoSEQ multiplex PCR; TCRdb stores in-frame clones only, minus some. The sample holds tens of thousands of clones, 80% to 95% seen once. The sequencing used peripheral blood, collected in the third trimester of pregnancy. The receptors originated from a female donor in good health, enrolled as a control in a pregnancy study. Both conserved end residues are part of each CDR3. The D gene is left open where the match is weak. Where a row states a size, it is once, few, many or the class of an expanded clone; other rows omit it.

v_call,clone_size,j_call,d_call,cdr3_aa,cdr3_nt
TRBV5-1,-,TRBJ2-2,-,CASSSGNTGELFF,TGCGCCAGCAGCTCAGGGAACACCGGGGAGCTGTTTTTT
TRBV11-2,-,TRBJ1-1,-,CASSLGTGLSNTEAFF,TGTGCCAGCAGCTTAGGAACAGGGTTATCGAACACTGAAGCTTTCTTT
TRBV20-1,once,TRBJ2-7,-,CSARESYEQYF,TGCAGTGCTAGAGAGAGCTACGAGCAGTACTTC
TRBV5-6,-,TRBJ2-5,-,CASSLVAAYQETQYF,TGTGCCAGCAGCTTGGTGGCAGCGTACCAAGAGACCCAGTACTTC
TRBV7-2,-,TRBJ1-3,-,CASSLVAGSGNTIYF,TGTGCCAGCAGCTTAGTCGCAGGGTCTGGAAACACCATATATTTT
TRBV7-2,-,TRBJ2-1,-,CASSLDIPPYNEQFF,TGTGCCAGCAGCTTAGATATTCCCCCCTACAATGAGCAGTTCTTC
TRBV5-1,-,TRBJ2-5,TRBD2,CASSPRAGGQETQYF,TGCGCCAGCAGCCCTCGGGCGGGAGGGCAAGAGACCCAGTACTTC
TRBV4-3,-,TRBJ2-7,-,CASSQGGGSYEQYF,TGCGCCAGCAGCCAGGGAGGGGGCTCCTACGAGCAGTACTTC
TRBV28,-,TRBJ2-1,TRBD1,CASSLPTDRDEQFF,TGTGCCAGCAGTTTACCTACAGACAGGGATGAGCAGTTCTTC
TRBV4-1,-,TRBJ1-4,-,CASSQGATNEKLFF,TGCGCCAGCAGCCAAGGGGCGACTAATGAAAAACTGTTTTTT
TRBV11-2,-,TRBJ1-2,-,CASSLDRSYGYTF,TGTGCCAGCAGCCTTGACAGATCCTATGGCTACACCTTC
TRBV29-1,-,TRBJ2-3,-,CSVSPRAGSADTQYF,TGCAGCGTTTCCCCTCGGGCTGGGAGCGCAGATACGCAGTATTTT
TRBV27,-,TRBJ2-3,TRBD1,CASSQWTGRPDTQYF,TGTGCCAGCAGTCAGTGGACAGGGCGGCCAGATACGCAGTATTTT
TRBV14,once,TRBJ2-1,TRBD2,CASSSYLRSGVYNEQFF,TGTGCCAGCAGCTCCTACCTCAGAAGCGGGGTCTACAATGAGCAGTTCTTC
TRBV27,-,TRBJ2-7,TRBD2,CASSFGLAYEQYF,TGTGCCAGCAGTTTTGGACTAGCCTACGAGCAGTACTTC
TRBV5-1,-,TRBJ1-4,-,CASSLDTAVKLFF,TGCGCCAGCAGCTTAGATACTGCGGTGAAACTGTTTTTT
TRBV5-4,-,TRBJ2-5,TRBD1,CASSWGGQDQETQYF,TGTGCCAGCAGCTGGGGTGGACAGGACCAAGAGACCCAGTACTTC
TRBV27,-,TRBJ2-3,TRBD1,CASSLWTGEDPDTQYF,TGTGCCAGCAGTTTGTGGACAGGGGAGGATCCAGATACGCAGTATTTT
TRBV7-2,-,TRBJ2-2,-,CASSLLGAPTGELFF,TGTGCCAGCAGCTTACTGGGGGCGCCCACCGGGGAGCTGTTTTTT
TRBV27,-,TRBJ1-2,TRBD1,CASTKGTGGDYGYTF,TGTGCCAGCACCAAAGGAACAGGGGGCGACTATGGCTACACCTTC
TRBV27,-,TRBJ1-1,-,CASSYVEGTEAFF,TGTGCCAGCAGTTATGTGGAGGGCACTGAAGCTTTCTTT
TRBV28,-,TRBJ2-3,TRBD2,CASSPPTSALTSGRGVLFDTQYF,TGTGCCAGCAGCCCTCCGACCTCCGCCTTGACTAGCGGGAGGGGGGTCCTCTTTGATACGCAGTATTTT
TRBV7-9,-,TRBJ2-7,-,CASSLPPAYEQYF,TGTGCCAGCAGCTTACCCCCGGCCTACGAGCAGTACTTC
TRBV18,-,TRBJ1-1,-,CASSTSRVWNTEAFF,TGTGCCAGCTCAACATCCAGGGTTTGGAACACTGAAGCTTTCTTT
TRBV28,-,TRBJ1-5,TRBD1,CASSRRGTGVPWPQHF,TGTGCCAGCAGTCGAAGGGGGACAGGGGTTCCGTGGCCCCAGCATTTT
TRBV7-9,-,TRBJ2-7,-,CASSPRPGTYEQYF,TGTGCCAGCAGCCCCCGACCCGGGACCTACGAGCAGTACTTC
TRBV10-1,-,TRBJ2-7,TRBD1,CASSDRTGDEQYF,TGCGCCAGCAGTGACCGGACAGGGGACGAGCAGTACTTC
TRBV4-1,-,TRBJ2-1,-,CASSQVVEALNEQFF,TGCGCCAGCAGCCAAGTCGTGGAGGCCCTCAATGAGCAGTTCTTC
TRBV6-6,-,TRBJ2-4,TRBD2,CASSLLAGGPPQYF,TGTGCCAGCAGTTTACTAGCGGGAGGCCCTCCCCAGTACTTC